The T cell receptor (beta chain) under discussion was sequenced for a study of cytomegalovirus exposure and HLA in healthy donors. Germline CDR1 SGHTA, CDR2 FQGNSA. The CDR3 has 14 amino acids. Germline trimming cut 1 base from V and 5 bases from J; bases unmatched to any gene: 0. The PCR made use of 60 Vbeta and 13 Jbeta primers. Method: immunoSEQ multiplex PCR; TCRdb's copy keeps in-frame clones and lacks some. The top ten clones hold around 8.3% of a sample with about 240,000 clones, around 81% of them seen once. The genes are TRBV7-2 and TRBJ2-4; 9 bases align to TRBD2. The clonotype comes from a woman aged 60-70 years in good health and CMV-seropositive. Sequenced material: PBMCs. CDR3 nucleotides: TGTGCCAGCAGCTTAGGACTAGCGGAAAACATTCAGTACTTC. The encoded protein is CASSLGLAENIQYF.